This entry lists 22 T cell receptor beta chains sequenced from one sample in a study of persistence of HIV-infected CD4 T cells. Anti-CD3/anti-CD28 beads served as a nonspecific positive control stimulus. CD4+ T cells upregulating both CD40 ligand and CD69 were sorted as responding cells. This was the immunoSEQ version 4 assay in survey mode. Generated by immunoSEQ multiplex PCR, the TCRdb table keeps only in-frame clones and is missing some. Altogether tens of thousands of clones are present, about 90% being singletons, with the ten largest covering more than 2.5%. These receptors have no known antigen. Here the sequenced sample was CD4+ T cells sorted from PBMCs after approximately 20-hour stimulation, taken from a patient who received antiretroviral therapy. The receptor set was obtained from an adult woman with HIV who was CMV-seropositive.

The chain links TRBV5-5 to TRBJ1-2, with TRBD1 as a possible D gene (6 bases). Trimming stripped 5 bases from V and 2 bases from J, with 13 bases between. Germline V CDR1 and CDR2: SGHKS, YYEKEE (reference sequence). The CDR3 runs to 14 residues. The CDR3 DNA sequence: TGTGCCAGCAGAGGGGACGGGACAAACTATGGCTACACCTTC. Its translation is CASRGDGTNYGYTF.

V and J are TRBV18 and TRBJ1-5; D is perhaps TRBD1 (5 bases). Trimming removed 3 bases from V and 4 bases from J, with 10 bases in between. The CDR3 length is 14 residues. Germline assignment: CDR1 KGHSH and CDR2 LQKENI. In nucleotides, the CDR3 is TGTGCCAGCTCACCGAGCCGGGGGAATCAGCCCCAGCATTTT. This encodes CASSPSRGNQPQHF.

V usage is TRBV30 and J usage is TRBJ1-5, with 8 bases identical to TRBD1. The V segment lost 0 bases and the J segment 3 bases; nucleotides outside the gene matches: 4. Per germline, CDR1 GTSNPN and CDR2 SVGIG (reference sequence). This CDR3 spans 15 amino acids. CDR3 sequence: CAWSVPDRANQPQHF. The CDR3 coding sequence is TGTGCCTGGAGTGTACCGGACAGGGCCAATCAGCCCCAGCATTTT.

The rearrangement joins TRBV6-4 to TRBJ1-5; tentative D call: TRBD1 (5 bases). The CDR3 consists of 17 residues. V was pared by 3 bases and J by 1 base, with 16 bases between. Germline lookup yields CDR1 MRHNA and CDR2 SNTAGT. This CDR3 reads CASSEGDVLRSNQPQHF. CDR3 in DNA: TGTGCCAGCAGTGAAGGGGACGTACTTAGGAGCAATCAGCCCCAGCATTTT.

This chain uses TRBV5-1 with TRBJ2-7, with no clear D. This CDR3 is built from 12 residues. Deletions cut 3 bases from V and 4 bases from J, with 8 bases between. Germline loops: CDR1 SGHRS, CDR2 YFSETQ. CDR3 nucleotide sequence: TGCGCCAGCAGCTCGCAGAAATACGAGCAGTACTTC. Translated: CASSSQKYEQYF.

DNA of the CDR3: TGTGCCAGCAGTGAAGGGGGTCGGGGGAACACCATATATTTT. This translates into CASSEGGRGNTIYF. The gene calls are TRBV6-1 and TRBJ1-3; D is possibly TRBD1 (5 bases). CDR3 size: 14 residues. CDR1 MNHNS and CDR2 SASEGT come from the germline V gene. V was pared by 1 base and J by 7 bases, with 11 bases between.

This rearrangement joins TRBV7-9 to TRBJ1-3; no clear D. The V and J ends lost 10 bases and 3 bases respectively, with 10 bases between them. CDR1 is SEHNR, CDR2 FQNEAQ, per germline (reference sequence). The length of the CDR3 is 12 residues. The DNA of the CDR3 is TGTGCCACCTTACCGGTTGGAAACACCATATATTTT. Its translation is CATLPVGNTIYF.

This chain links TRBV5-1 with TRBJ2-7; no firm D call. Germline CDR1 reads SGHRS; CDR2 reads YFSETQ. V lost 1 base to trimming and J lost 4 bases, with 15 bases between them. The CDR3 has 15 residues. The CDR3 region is CASSLLALGNYEQYF. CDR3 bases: TGCGCCAGCAGCTTGCTTGCGCTTGGGAATTACGAGCAGTACTTC.

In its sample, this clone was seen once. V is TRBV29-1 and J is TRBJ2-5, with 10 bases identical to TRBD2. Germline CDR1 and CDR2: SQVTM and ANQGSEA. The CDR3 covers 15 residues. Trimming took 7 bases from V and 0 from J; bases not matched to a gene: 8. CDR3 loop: CSAERTSGYQETQYF. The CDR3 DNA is TGCAGCGCCGAAAGGACTAGCGGCTACCAAGAGACCCAGTACTTC. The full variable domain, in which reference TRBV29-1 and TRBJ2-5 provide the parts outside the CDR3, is SAVISQKPSRDICQRGTSLTIQCQVDSQVTMMFWYRQQPGQSLTLIATANQGSEATYESGFVIDKFPISRPNLTFSTLTVSNMSPEDSSIYLCSAERTSGYQETQYFGPGTRLLVL.

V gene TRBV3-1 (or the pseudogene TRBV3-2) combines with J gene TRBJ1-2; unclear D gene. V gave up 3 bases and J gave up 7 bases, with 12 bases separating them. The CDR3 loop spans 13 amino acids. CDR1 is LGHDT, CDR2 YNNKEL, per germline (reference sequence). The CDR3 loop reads CASSQTSFSGYTF. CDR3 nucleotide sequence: TGTGCCAGCAGCCAGACAAGTTTCTCTGGCTACACCTTC.

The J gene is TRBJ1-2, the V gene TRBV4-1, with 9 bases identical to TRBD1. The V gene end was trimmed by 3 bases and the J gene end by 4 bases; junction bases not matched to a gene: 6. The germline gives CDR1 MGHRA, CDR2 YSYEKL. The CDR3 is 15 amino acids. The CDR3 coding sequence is TGCGCCAGCAGCCACGGGACAGGGTTTAGCTATGGCTACACCTTC. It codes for CASSHGTGFSYGYTF.

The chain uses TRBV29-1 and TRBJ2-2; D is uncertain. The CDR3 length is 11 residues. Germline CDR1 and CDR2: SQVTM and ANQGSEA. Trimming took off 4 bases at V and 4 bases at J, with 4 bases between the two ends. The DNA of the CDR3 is TGCAGCGTTGGATCCACCGGGGAGCTGTTTTTT. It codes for CSVGSTGELFF.

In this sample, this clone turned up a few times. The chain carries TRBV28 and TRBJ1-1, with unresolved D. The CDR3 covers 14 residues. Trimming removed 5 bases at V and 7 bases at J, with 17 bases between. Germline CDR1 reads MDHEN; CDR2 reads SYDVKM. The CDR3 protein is CASSPPQVRGEAFF. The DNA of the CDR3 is TGTGCCAGCAGTCCCCCCCAGGTTCGGGGTGAAGCTTTCTTT. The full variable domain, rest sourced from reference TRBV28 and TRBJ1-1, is DVKVTQSSRYLVKRTGEKVFLECVQDMDHENMFWYRQDPGLGLRLIYFSYDVKMKEKGDIPEGYSVSREKKERFSLILESASTNQTSMYLCASSPPQVRGEAFFGQGTRLTVV.

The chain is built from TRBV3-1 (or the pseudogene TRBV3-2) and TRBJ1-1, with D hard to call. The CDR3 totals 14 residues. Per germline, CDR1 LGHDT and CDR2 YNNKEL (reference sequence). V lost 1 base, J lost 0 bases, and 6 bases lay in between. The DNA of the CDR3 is TGTGCCAGCAGCCAAGTCGGGATGAACACTGAAGCTTTCTTT. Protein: CASSQVGMNTEAFF.

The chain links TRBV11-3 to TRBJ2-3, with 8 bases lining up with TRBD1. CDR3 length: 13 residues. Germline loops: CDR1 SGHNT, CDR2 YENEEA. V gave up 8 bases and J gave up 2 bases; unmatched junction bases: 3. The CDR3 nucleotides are TGTGCCAGCCGGACAGGGAACACAGATACGCAGTATTTT. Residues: CASRTGNTDTQYF.

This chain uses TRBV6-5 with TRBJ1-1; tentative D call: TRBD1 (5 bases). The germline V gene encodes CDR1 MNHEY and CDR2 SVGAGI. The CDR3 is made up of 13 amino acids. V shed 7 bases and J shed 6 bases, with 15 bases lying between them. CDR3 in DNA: TGTGCCAGCACTCTACGGGGGTTCGCTGAAGCTTTCTTT. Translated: CASTLRGFAEAFF.

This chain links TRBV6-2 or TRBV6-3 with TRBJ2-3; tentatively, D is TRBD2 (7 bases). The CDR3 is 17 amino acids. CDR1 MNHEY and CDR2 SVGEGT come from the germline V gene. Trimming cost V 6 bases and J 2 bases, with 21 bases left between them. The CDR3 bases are TGTGCCAGCAGCGAAATTAGGGGGGGTAGTGTCACAGATACGCAGTATTTT. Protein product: CASSEIRGGSVTDTQYF.

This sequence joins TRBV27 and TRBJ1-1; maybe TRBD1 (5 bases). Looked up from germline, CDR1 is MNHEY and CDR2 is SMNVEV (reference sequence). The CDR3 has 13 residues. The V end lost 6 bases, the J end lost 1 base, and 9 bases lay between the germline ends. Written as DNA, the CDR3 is TGTGCCAGCAGCATGGACAAGAACACTGAAGCTTTCTTT. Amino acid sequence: CASSMDKNTEAFF.

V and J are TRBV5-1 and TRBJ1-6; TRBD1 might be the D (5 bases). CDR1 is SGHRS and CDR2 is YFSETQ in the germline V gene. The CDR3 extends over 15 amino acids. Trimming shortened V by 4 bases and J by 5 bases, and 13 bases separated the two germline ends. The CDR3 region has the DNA TGCGCCAGCAGCGCTCCCCTGGGGGATAATTCACCCCTCCACTTT. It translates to CASSAPLGDNSPLHF.

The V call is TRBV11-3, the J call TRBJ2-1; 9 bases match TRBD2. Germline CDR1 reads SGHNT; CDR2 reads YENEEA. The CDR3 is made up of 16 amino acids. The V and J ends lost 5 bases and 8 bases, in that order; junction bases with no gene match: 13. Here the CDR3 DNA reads TGTGCCAGCAGCCGTGGTAATAGCGGGAGCACCGATGAGCAGTTCTTC. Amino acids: CASSRGNSGSTDEQFF.

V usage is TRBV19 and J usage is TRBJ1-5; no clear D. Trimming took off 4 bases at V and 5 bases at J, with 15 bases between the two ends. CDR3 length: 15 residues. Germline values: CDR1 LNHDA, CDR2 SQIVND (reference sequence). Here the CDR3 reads CASSTPGSGDQPQHF. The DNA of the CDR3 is TGTGCCAGTAGTACTCCCGGCAGCGGCGATCAGCCCCAGCATTTT. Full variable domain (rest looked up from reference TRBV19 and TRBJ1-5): DGGITQSPKYLFRKEGQNVTLSCEQNLNHDAMYWYRQDPGQGLRLIYYSQIVNDFQKGDIAEGYSVSREKKESFPLTVTSAQKNPTAFYLCASSTPGSGDQPQHFGDGTRLSIL.

This CDR3 reads CASSSHRGAREQYF. CDR3 coding DNA: TGTGCCAGCAGCTCCCACAGGGGAGCTCGCGAGCAGTACTTC. The V and J genes are TRBV7-2 and TRBJ2-7, with 7 bases that match TRBD1. Germline trimming cut 4 bases from V and 6 bases from J; bases unmatched to any gene: 9. The CDR3 totals 14 residues. CDR1 is SGHTA, CDR2 FQGNSA, per germline.